The clone carrying this T cell receptor (beta chain) has only a few counts. The sample belongs to a study of T cells in Graves' hyperthyroidism and ophthalmopathy. This CDR3 comprises 13 residues. Germline V CDR1 and CDR2: MNHNS, SASEGT. Trimming cost V 7 bases and J 5 bases, with 14 bases left between them. Researchers amplified the TCR beta CDR3 regions from RNA transcripts. First-round RT-PCR targeting the TCR CDR3 was performed with the HTBI primer set. Each CDR3 protein is one row after TCRdb ran MiXCR on the multiplex PCR reads. The data contain some 550,000 distinct CDR3 sequences, approximately 15% of them seen just once; the ten biggest clones take up roughly 3.5%.

Sequencing was done on a sample of blood. The TCR sequence derives from a woman aged 40 to 49 with Graves' ophthalmopathy. This sequence joins TRBV6-1 and TRBJ1-2; no clear D gene. Here the CDR3 reads CASNKGSGYGYTF. CDR3 coding DNA: TGTGCCAGCAATAAGGGCTCTGGGTATGGCTACACCTTC.